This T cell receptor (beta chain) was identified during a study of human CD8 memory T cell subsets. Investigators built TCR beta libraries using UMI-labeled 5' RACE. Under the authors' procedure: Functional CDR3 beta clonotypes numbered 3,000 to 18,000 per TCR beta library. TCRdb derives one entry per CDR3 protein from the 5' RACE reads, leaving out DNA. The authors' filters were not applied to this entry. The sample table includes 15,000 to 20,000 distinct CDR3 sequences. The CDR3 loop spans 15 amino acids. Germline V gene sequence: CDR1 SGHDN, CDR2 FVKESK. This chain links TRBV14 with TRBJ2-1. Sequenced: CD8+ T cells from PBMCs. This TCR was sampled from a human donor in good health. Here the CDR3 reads CASSLRSRPYNEQFF. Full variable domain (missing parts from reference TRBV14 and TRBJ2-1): EAGVTQFPSHSVIEKGQTVTLRCDPISGHDNLYWYRRVMGKEIKFLLHFVKESKQDESGMPNNRFLAERTGGTYSTLKVQPAELEDSGVYFCASSLRSRPYNEQFFGPGTRLTVL.